This T cell receptor (beta chain) was sequenced for a study of T cell responses to AZD1222 COVID-19 vaccine. The study's findings and limits: Baseline testing showed seropositivity in only 5 or 6 AZD1222 recipients. There were mostly white British donors and more females than males, and clonal diversity was possibly underestimated.

Produced via immunoSEQ multiplex PCR; TCRdb's table is partial and in-frame only. The repertoire holds some 200,000 clones, with approximately 94% as singletons. Germline assignment: CDR1 GTSNPN and CDR2 SVGIG (reference sequence). With V trimmed by 1 base and J by 8 bases, 6 bases remained unmatched. The length of the CDR3 is 13 residues. Note on this clone: Its matching antigen is unknown.

This TCR was recovered from an adult who received the MenACWY meningococcal vaccine as a control. This material consisted of peripheral blood, taken 28 days after the second dose of the MenACWY control vaccine. The chain recombines TRBV30 with TRBJ1-1; 8 nucleotides agree with TRBD1. In DNA form, the CDR3 reads TGTGCCTGGAGTGAGACAGGGGTCTCGGAAGCTTTCTTT. It yields the protein CAWSETGVSEAFF.